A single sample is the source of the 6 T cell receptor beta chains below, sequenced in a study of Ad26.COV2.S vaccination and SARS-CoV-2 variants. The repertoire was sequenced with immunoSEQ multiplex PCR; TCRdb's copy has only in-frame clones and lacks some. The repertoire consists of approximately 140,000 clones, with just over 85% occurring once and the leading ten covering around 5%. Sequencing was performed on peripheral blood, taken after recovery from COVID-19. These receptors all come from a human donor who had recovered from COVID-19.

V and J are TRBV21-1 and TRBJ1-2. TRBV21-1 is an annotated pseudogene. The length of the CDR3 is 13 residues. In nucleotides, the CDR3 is TGTGCCAGCAGCAAAGCGAGGGGCACTGGCTACACCTTC. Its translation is CASSKARGTGYTF.

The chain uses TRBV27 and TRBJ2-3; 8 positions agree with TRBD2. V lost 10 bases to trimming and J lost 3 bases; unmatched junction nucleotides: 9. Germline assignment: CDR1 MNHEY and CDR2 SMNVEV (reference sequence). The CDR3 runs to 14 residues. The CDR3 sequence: CATREEGWTDTQYF. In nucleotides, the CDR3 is TGTGCCACGCGGGAGGAGGGTTGGACAGATACGCAGTATTTT.

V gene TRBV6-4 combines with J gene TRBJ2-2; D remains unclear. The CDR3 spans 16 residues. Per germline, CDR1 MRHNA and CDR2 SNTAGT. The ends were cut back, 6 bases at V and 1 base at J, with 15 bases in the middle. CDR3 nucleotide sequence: TGTGCCAGCAGCGACCAGCCGACAAGGAACACCGGGGAGCTGTTTTTT. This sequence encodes CASSDQPTRNTGELFF.

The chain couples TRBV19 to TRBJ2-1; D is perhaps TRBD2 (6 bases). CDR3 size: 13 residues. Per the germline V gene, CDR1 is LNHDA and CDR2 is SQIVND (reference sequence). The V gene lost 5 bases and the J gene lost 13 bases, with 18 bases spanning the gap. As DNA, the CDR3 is TGTGCCAGTAGTGGCCATACAGGAGCGGGTCAGTTCTTC. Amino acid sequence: CASSGHTGAGQFF. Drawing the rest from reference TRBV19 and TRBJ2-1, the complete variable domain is DGGITQSPKYLFRKEGQNVTLSCEQNLNHDAMYWYRQDPGQGLRLIYYSQIVNDFQKGDIAEGYSVSREKKESFPLTVTSAQKNPTAFYLCASSGHTGAGQFFGPGTRLTVL.

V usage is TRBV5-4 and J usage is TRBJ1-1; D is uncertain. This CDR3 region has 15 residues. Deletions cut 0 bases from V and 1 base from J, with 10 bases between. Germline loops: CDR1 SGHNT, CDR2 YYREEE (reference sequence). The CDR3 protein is CASSLGGQKNTEAFF. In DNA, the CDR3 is TGTGCCAGCAGCTTGGGTGGGCAGAAGAACACTGAAGCTTTCTTT.

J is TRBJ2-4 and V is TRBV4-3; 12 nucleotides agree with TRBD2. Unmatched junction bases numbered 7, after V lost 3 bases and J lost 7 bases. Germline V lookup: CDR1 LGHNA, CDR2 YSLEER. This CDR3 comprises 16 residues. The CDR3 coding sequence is TGCGCCAGCAGCCAGAGAGCTAGCGGGGGGGCGAACATTCAGTACTTC. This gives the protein CASSQRASGGANIQYF.